This TCR beta chain was sequenced during a study of regulatory T cells in long-lasting Graves disease. Germline V gives CDR1 DFQATT, CDR2 SNEGSKA (reference sequence). The J segment lost 2 bases and the V segment lost 6 bases, leaving 7 bases of the junction unmatched. This CDR3 spans 13 amino acids. HTBI primers from iRepertoire and Arm-PCR of CDR3 regions yielded the TCR beta libraries. TCRdb fed the multiplex PCR reads into MiXCR, producing one record per CDR3 protein. The sample has about 430,000 distinct CDR3 sequences, under 25% seen once. Regarding time point: persistent/refractory GD, antithyroid drugs over 5 years with positive TRAb. PBMC-derived RNA was used for the TCR library.

The specimen comprised peripheral blood mononuclear cells (PBMCs), sampled when the disease was refractory, from a patient treated with antithyroid drugs. This clonotype was sampled from a female donor with Graves disease. The rearrangement uses TRBV20-1 and TRBJ2-7; 7 bases match TRBD1. CDR3 in amino acids: CSAEGDSPYEQYF. For the CDR3, the DNA is TGCAGTGCAGAGGGGGACAGTCCCTACGAGCAGTACTTC.